This TCR beta chain came from a study of vaccination and CD4 T cells after COVID-19. Study as a whole: Convalescent individuals numbered four females and six males, two being Hispanic. Participants were vaccinated with two doses, given as either BNT162b2 or mRNA-1273 vaccine.

Stated treatment: approximately nine-day PBMC culture with coronavirus spike peptide pools or control peptides (ViraFEST assay). This clonotype was found a few times. What it binds is not known. Oncomine TCR Beta short-read sequencing was applied to DNA from cultured CD4+ T cells. TCRdb re-analysed the PCR reads in MiXCR, keeping a single row per CDR3 protein. The sample holds some 13,000 distinct CDR3 sequences, about 30% seen once. CDR1 and CDR2 from the germline V gene are MNHNS and SASEGT. CDR3 size: 14 residues. V was clipped by 0 bases and J by 4 bases, with 7 bases between them. This TCR came from a human donor who had recovered from COVID-19. Sequencing was performed on CD4+ T cells from blood, cultured in vitro, taken after SARS-CoV-2 vaccination. The chain is built from TRBV6-1 and TRBJ1-3; D is uncertain. The CDR3 loop reads CASSEAGLGNTIYF. The CDR3 region has the DNA TGTGCCAGCAGTGAAGCAGGTTTGGGAAACACCATATATTTT.